This entry features one T cell receptor beta chain sequence. What it recognizes is unknown. Template material for amplifying TCR beta CDR3 regions consisted of RNA transcripts. The TCR CDR3 was amplified in a first-round RT-PCR using the HTBI primer set. One entry per CDR3 protein results from TCRdb running MiXCR on the multiplex PCR reads. The data hold approximately 510,000 distinct CDR3 sequences, with 20% to 25% observed a single time. The data derive from a study of T cells in Graves' hyperthyroidism and ophthalmopathy. Findings of the study overall: Within blood appeared most thyroid clonotypes that had expanded above 0.001. Ophthalmopathy was model-predicted a median roughly six months pre-onset.

This CDR3 has 13 amino acids. Per the germline V gene, CDR1 is DFQATT and CDR2 is SNEGSKA (reference sequence). V lost 1 base and J lost 6, with 12 bases in between. Uncontrolled infection, other autoimmune disease, pregnancy and lactation each barred patients from inclusion. Sequencing input: blood. This sequence originates from a man aged 18 to 30 with Graves' hyperthyroidism. This sequence joins TRBV20-1 and TRBJ1-1; tentative D call: TRBD1 (5 bases). CDR3 loop: CSARAGASPEAFF. The CDR3 nucleotides read TGCAGTGCTAGAGCTGGGGCCTCCCCTGAAGCTTTCTTT.